A single sample gave rise to the 20 T cell receptor beta chains below, sequenced in a study of blood T cell repertoires in COVID-19. Sequencing was performed with immunoSEQ multiplex PCR; in TCRdb, only in-frame clones are kept and a portion is missing. The sample gives roughly 200,000 clones, roughly 84% of which show up once; about 3.3% is in the top ten. The specimen sequenced was PBMCs or T cells enriched from blood (not recorded which). These receptors were collected from a woman in her twenties or thirties who had been exposed to COVID-19.

The rearrangement joins TRBV24-1 to TRBJ1-5, with D possibly matching TRBD1 (6 bases). Trimming took 4 bases from V and 0 from J, leaving 15 bases between them. Looked up from germline, CDR1 is KGHDR and CDR2 is SFDVKD. There are 17 residues in the CDR3. This chain's CDR3 is CATSDLWTVYSNQPQHF. The CDR3 DNA follows: TGTGCCACCAGTGACCTTTGGACAGTGTATAGCAATCAGCCCCAGCATTTT.

The gene calls are TRBV25-1 and TRBJ1-1, with 8 positions matching TRBD1. Germline CDR1 MGHDK, CDR2 SYGVNS. The J segment lost 8 bases and the V segment lost 8 bases, leaving 1 base of the junction unmatched. There are 10 residues in the CDR3. CDR3 sequence: CASRDREAFF. CDR3 bases: TGTGCCAGCCGGGACAGGGAAGCTTTCTTT.

The rearrangement links TRBV2 to TRBJ1-2, with 11 bases matching TRBD1. The V gene's germline CDR1 is SNHLY and CDR2 FYNNEI. Trimming removed 5 bases from V and 8 bases from J; junction bases left unmatched: 13. The CDR3 covers 16 residues. The DNA of the CDR3 is TGTGCCAGCAGTACCCCCTATGGACAGGGGGCGTACGGCTACACCTTC. It codes for CASSTPYGQGAYGYTF.

This clone was recorded a few times. J is TRBJ1-6 and V is TRBV19; maybe TRBD1 (6 bases). This CDR3 region has 16 residues. Germline V lookup: CDR1 LNHDA, CDR2 SQIVND (reference sequence). Trimming took off 5 bases at V and 3 bases at J, with 14 bases between the two ends. The CDR3, as DNA: TGTGCCAGTAGTGTGGGGACAACCTTCTATAATTCACCCCTCCACTTT. Translating it yields CASSVGTTFYNSPLHF.

Note on this clone: Its ends do not fully match the called genes, so a read error is possible. This chain links TRBV2 with TRBJ1-2; the match to TRBD1 covers 9 bases. This CDR3 contains 10 residues. The germline CDR1 and CDR2 sequences are SNHLY and FYNNEI. The CDR3 sequence: CASSDGTGYF. CDR3 sequence (DNA): TGTGCCAGCAGTGATGGGACAGGGTACTTC. The full variable domain, in which reference TRBV2 and TRBJ1-2 provide the parts outside the CDR3, is EPEVTQTPSHQVTQMGQEVILRCVPISNHLYFYWYRQILGQKVEFLVSFYNNEISEKSEIFDDQFSVERPDGSNFTLKIRSTKLEDSAMYFCASSDGTGYFGSGTRLTVV.

The chain recombines TRBV11-2 with TRBJ1-1; TRBD1 agrees at 8 bases. This CDR3 contains 18 residues. V was pared by 1 base and J by 0 bases, with 10 bases of the junction left unmatched. Germline values: CDR1 SGHAT, CDR2 FQNNGV. The CDR3 coding sequence is TGTGCCAGCAGCTTAGCCCTAGGACAGGGAGGGATGAACACTGAAGCTTTCTTT. Residues: CASSLALGQGGMNTEAFF.

V is TRBV5-4 and J is TRBJ2-3; 7 positions match TRBD2. Trimming at V came to 4 bases and at J to 6 bases, leaving 17 bases not matched to a gene. The germline V gene has CDR1 SGHNT and CDR2 YYREEE (reference sequence). CDR3 length: 17 residues. The CDR3 region has the DNA TGTGCCAGCAGCCGAGACCCCAGCGGGGCTCCTTCGGATACGCAGTATTTT. It translates to CASSRDPSGAPSDTQYF.

The chain is built from TRBV4-1 and TRBJ2-2, with TRBD2 matching 10 bases. The CDR3 has 16 residues. V gave up 1 base and J gave up 3 bases; unmatched junction bases: 2. Germline CDR1 reads MGHRA; CDR2 reads YSYEKL. CDR3 sequence reads: CASSQGLAGDTGELFF. CDR3 DNA sequence: TGCGCCAGCAGCCAAGGGCTAGCGGGAGACACCGGGGAGCTGTTTTTT.

The chain has TRBV3-1 (or the pseudogene TRBV3-2) and TRBJ2-2, with a weak D call TRBD1 (6 bases). The CDR3 covers 16 residues. Germline CDR1 reads LGHDT; CDR2 reads YNNKEL (reference sequence). Trimming shortened V by 5 bases and J by 2 bases, and 15 bases separated the two germline ends. This CDR3 is CASSYAPQGNTGELFF. Written as DNA, the CDR3 is TGTGCCAGCAGCTACGCACCACAGGGAAACACCGGGGAGCTGTTTTTT.

This clone was observed a few times. V is TRBV24-1 and J is TRBJ2-2; 7 positions agree with TRBD1. This CDR3 comprises 16 residues. Looked up from germline, CDR1 is KGHDR and CDR2 is SFDVKD. Trimming removed 4 bases from V and 0 bases from J; junction bases left unmatched: 4. CDR3 bases: TGTGCCACCAGTGACGACAGGGCTACGAACACCGGGGAGCTGTTTTTT. Amino acids: CATSDDRATNTGELFF.

This sequence joins TRBV15 and TRBJ1-2, with D possibly being TRBD1 (5 bases). The ends were cut back, 2 bases at V and 6 bases at J, with 13 bases in the middle. Germline loops: CDR1 LNHNV, CDR2 YYDKDF (reference sequence). This CDR3 contains 14 residues. CDR3 nucleotides: TGTGCCACCAGCAGACGGTATGACAGCCATGGCTACACCTTC. Protein: CATSRRYDSHGYTF.

The chain uses TRBV9 and TRBJ2-5, with a tentative D call TRBD2 (5 bases). Germline lookup yields CDR1 SGDLS and CDR2 YYNGEE. The V end was cut by 0 bases, the J end by 4 bases, with 13 bases between. CDR3 length: 15 amino acids. CDR3 DNA sequence: TGTGCCAGCAGCGTAGCTTCGGGGTCTGGAGAGACCCAGTACTTC. It yields the protein CASSVASGSGETQYF.

The rearrangement joins TRBV29-1 to TRBJ2-7; 8 positions agree with TRBD1. This CDR3 contains 13 residues. V trimming: 3 bases; J trimming: 4 bases; junction bases outside the gene matches: 5. Germline V gene sequence: CDR1 SQVTM, CDR2 ANQGSEA. CDR3 sequence reads: CSVEDRVSYEQYF. For the CDR3, the DNA is TGCAGCGTTGAGGACAGGGTAAGTTACGAGCAGTACTTC.

The rearrangement uses TRBV25-1 and TRBJ1-5; TRBD1 matches at 7 bases. Trimming took 3 bases from V and 5 from J; bases not matched to a gene: 4. CDR3 size: 14 residues. Germline CDR1 and CDR2: MGHDK and SYGVNS. CDR3 nucleotides: TGTGCCAGCAGTGAGTCCGGGACAGATCAGCCCCAGCATTTT. Its protein is CASSESGTDQPQHF. The entire variable domain, with the rest obtained from reference TRBV25-1 and TRBJ1-5, is as follows: EADIYQTPRYLVIGTGKKITLECSQTMGHDKMYWYQQDPGMELHLIHYSYGVNSTEKGDLSSESTVSRIRTEHFPLTLESARPSHTSQYLCASSESGTDQPQHFGDGTRLSIL.

J is TRBJ1-5 and V is TRBV19, with 11 bases matching TRBD1. CDR1 is LNHDA and CDR2 is SQIVND in the germline V gene (reference sequence). CDR3 length equals 15 residues. The ends lost 5 bases at V and 6 bases at J; junction bases unmatched: 6. CDR3 coding DNA: TGTGCCAGTAGTCCCGGGACAGGGGGGGGTCAGCCCCAGCATTTT. Amino acid sequence: CASSPGTGGGQPQHF.

The rearrangement joins TRBV11-3 to TRBJ2-2, with D possibly matching TRBD1 (6 bases). Germline lookup yields CDR1 SGHNT and CDR2 YENEEA. Trimming pared 5 bases from V and 0 bases from J, leaving 19 bases between. This CDR3 has 18 residues. The CDR3 coding sequence is TGTGCCAGCAGCCCTGTGCGAGGGGGTCCCGCGAACACCGGGGAGCTGTTTTTT. The encoded protein is CASSPVRGGPANTGELFF.

The rearrangement uses TRBV6-4 and TRBJ1-1, with D perhaps matching TRBD1 (5 bases). V was shortened by 4 bases and J by 5 bases, with 11 bases between the two germline ends. The CDR3 extends over 13 amino acids. The germline gives CDR1 MRHNA, CDR2 SNTAGT. The CDR3 sequence is CASSVSGETEAFF. The CDR3 DNA sequence: TGTGCCAGCAGTGTTTCGGGGGAAACTGAAGCTTTCTTT.

The chain has TRBV10-3 and TRBJ2-1, with a tentative D call TRBD1 (6 bases). Germline V gives CDR1 ENHRY, CDR2 SYGVKD. This CDR3 is built from 12 residues. Trimming cost V 10 bases and J 8 bases, with 15 bases left between them. CDR3 bases: TGTGCCACCGAGGGGGTAGGGTATGAGCAGTTCTTC. Encoded protein: CATEGVGYEQFF.

The J gene is TRBJ2-7, the V gene TRBV9, with 10 bases that match TRBD2. CDR3 length: 14 residues. V lost 3 bases and J lost 1; bases outside the gene matches: 1. Germline CDR1 reads SGDLS; CDR2 reads YYNGEE. Written as DNA, the CDR3 is TGTGCCAGCAGCGGGACTAGCGGATCCTACGAGCAGTACTTC. Translating it yields CASSGTSGSYEQYF.

The J gene is TRBJ1-1, the V gene TRBV3-1 (or the pseudogene TRBV3-2); D is unclear. V was cut by 5 bases and J by 1 base, with 11 bases left in between. Germline lookup yields CDR1 LGHDT and CDR2 YNNKEL (reference sequence). The CDR3 consists of 14 residues. DNA for the CDR3: TGTGCCAGCAGCTCCTATGCAGGGAACACTGAAGCTTTCTTT. Protein: CASSSYAGNTEAFF.